Presented here are 9 T cell receptor beta chains from one specimen sequenced in a study of neurological immune-mediated disorders. In TCRdb, the 5' RACE reads were re-called with MiXCR into one record per CDR3 protein. Here the sample spans approximately 90,000 distinct CDR3 sequences, around 3.4% being singletons. Sequencing input: PBMCs. The source is a woman under 30 with multiple sclerosis.

Many counts were recorded for this clonotype. V and J are TRBV18 and TRBJ2-7; 10 bases fit TRBD1. V lost 5 bases, J lost 6 bases, and 7 bases stayed unmatched. The CDR3 sequence is 14 residues long. Germline CDR1 is KGHSH and CDR2 is LQKENI. CDR3: CASSGRDRGGEQYF. CDR3 DNA sequence: TGTGCCAGCTCAGGCCGGGACAGGGGAGGCGAGCAGTACTTC.

Ten or more counts support this clonotype. This chain links TRBV6-5 with TRBJ2-5; a possible D gene is TRBD1 (5 bases). Germline assignment: CDR1 MNHEY and CDR2 SVGAGI. The CDR3 is made up of 17 amino acids. Trimming removed 8 bases from V and 0 bases from J, with 22 bases in between. Here the CDR3 reads CASLGRPAPSYQETQYF. CDR3 in DNA: TGTGCCAGCCTGGGGCGACCCGCGCCATCGTACCAAGAGACCCAGTACTTC.

There are many counts of this clonotype. CDR3 protein: CASSSIRAGDGQETQYF. DNA for the CDR3: TGTGCCAGCAGTTCCATTCGGGCAGGGGATGGCCAAGAGACCCAGTACTTC. J is TRBJ2-5 and V is TRBV12-3 or TRBV12-4, with a tentative D call TRBD1 (6 bases). The ends were cut back, 4 bases at V and 1 base at J, with 19 bases in the middle. This CDR3 region has 17 residues.

At least ten counts were recorded for this clonotype. The chain combines TRBV6-1 with TRBJ1-5, with unresolved D. The V end lost 7 bases, the J end lost 1 base, and 14 bases lay between the germline ends. The CDR3 loop spans 15 amino acids. Germline CDR1 is MNHNS and CDR2 is SASEGT. The CDR3 DNA follows: TGTGCCAGCATCGTCTGGGAAGGGAGCAATCAGCCCCAGCATTTT. Its translation is CASIVWEGSNQPQHF.

In its sample, this clonotype was seen many times. This chain joins TRBV7-9 and TRBJ2-5; perhaps TRBD1 as D (6 bases). Germline CDR1 is SEHNR and CDR2 is FQNEAQ (reference sequence). CDR3 size: 15 residues. Trimming shortened V by 1 base and J by 0 bases, and 9 bases separated the two germline ends. CDR3 nucleotides: TGTGCCAGCAGCTTAGGCAGGGGATACCAAGAGACCCAGTACTTC. Protein sequence: CASSLGRGYQETQYF. Variable domain in full (rest from reference TRBV7-9 and TRBJ2-5): DTGVSQNPRHKITKRGQNVTFRCDPISEHNRLYWYRQTLGQGPEFLTYFQNEAQLEKSRLLSDRFSAERPKGSFSTLEIQRTEQGDSAMYLCASSLGRGYQETQYFGPGTRLLVL.

For the CDR3, the DNA is TGTGCCAGTAGTATACGGGGGGGCCTGTTGACCGGGGAGCTGTTTTTT. It codes for CASSIRGGLLTGELFF. The J gene is TRBJ2-2, the V gene TRBV19; 8 bases align to TRBD2. The CDR3 contains 16 residues. Trimming took 2 bases from V and 5 from J; bases not matched to a gene: 7. In germline, CDR1 is LNHDA, CDR2 SQIVND (reference sequence).

This clonotype was recorded at least ten times. This chain uses TRBV7-2 with TRBJ2-4, with D possibly being TRBD1 or TRBD2 (5 bases each). Deletions cut 4 bases from V and 14 bases from J, with 18 bases between. Germline V gene sequence: CDR1 SGHTA, CDR2 FQGNSA. The CDR3 contains 13 residues. Here the CDR3 reads CASSSTVGVDEYF. The CDR3 nucleotides are TGTGCCAGCAGCTCGACAGTGGGGGTGGATGAGTACTTC.

This clonotype was seen many times. This chain joins TRBV5-1 and TRBJ2-7, with 7 positions matching TRBD1. This CDR3 spans 16 amino acids. J gave up 2 bases and V 3 bases, and 11 bases lay outside the gene matches. Per germline, CDR1 SGHRS and CDR2 YFSETQ. The CDR3 sequence is CASSSADRARTYEQYF. CDR3 coding DNA: TGCGCCAGCAGCTCTGCCGACAGGGCTCGAACCTACGAGCAGTACTTC.

At least ten counts were recorded for this clonotype. The V gene is TRBV20-1, the J gene TRBJ2-3, with D maybe TRBD2 (6 bases). The CDR3 runs to 14 residues. The germline gives CDR1 DFQATT, CDR2 SNEGSKA (reference sequence). V lost 6 bases, J lost 1 base, and 14 bases lay in between. DNA of the CDR3: TGCAGTGCGCCAACAGTAGCGGGCACAGATACGCAGTATTTT. Protein sequence: CSAPTVAGTDTQYF.